This T cell receptor beta chain was captured in a study of T cell responses to AZD1222 COVID-19 vaccine. The protocol was immunoSEQ multiplex PCR, while the TCRdb copy is restricted to in-frame clones and leaves out a portion. The sample shows roughly 77,000 clones, roughly 90% of them seen only once. V was clipped by 6 bases and J by 0 bases; unmatched bases: 11. The CDR3 length is 17 residues. Germline V gene sequence: CDR1 SQVTM, CDR2 ANQGSEA. This clonotype was sampled from an adult in good health. This sample comprised peripheral blood, obtained on day 0 of AZD1222 vaccination. The rearrangement uses TRBV29-1 and TRBJ1-6, with 7 positions matching TRBD1. CDR3 DNA: TGCAGCGTACGGGGGGAAGGGGACAGCTCCTATAATTCACCCCTCCACTTT. Protein sequence: CSVRGEGDSSYNSPLHF. The variable domain in full, with the rest retrieved from reference TRBV29-1 and TRBJ1-6, is SAVISQKPSRDICQRGTSLTIQCQVDSQVTMMFWYRQQPGQSLTLIATANQGSEATYESGFVIDKFPISRPNLTFSTLTVSNMSPEDSSIYLCSVRGEGDSSYNSPLHFGNGTRLTVT.